These T cell receptor beta chains were read from a single sample in a study of blood T cell repertoires in COVID-19. The protocol was immunoSEQ multiplex PCR, while the TCRdb copy is restricted to in-frame clones and leaves out a portion. The sample includes about 190,000 clones, 83% seen only once; the top ten take approximately 6.1%. The sample taken for sequencing was peripheral blood. The receptors shown here come from a woman between 40 and 55 years old with acute or convalescent COVID-19. The CDR3 runs from the conserved cysteine through the conserved F or W. Fields, in order: D gene, J gene, V gene, clone size, CDR3 protein, CDR3 DNA. D genes are given only for firm matches. The listing skips clone size in some rows; elsewhere it reads once, few, many or a size class.

-,TRBJ1-2,TRBV15,-,CATSRDSQGSLNYGYTF,TGTGCCACCAGCAGAGACTCACAGGGCAGCCTAAACTATGGCTACACCTTC
-,TRBJ1-2,TRBV23-1,-,CASSQSHFRETRRYGYTF,TGCGCCAGCAGTCAATCCCATTTTAGGGAGACGAGACGCTATGGCTACACCTTC
TRBD2,TRBJ2-1,TRBV5-5,-,CASSIGLAGYSYNEQFF,TGTGCCAGCAGTATTGGACTAGCGGGGTACTCCTACAATGAGCAGTTCTTC
-,TRBJ2-5,TRBV19,-,CASSITRGPVQETQYF,TGTGCCAGTAGTATAACGAGAGGGCCGGTTCAAGAGACCCAGTACTTC
TRBD1,TRBJ1-6,TRBV6-6,few,CASSPWTGGISYNSPLHF,TGTGCCAGCAGTCCCTGGACAGGGGGCATCTCCTATAATTCACCCCTCCACTTT
TRBD1,TRBJ1-5,TRBV29-1,-,CSVGPGGSGQPQHF,TGCAGCGTTGGTCCAGGGGGCTCTGGTCAGCCCCAGCATTTT
-,TRBJ2-5,TRBV7-9,-,CASSLGGYQETQYF,TGTGCCAGCAGCTTAGGCGGATACCAAGAGACCCAGTACTTC
-,TRBJ1-5,TRBV7-3,once,CASSPHGGSSNQPQHF,TGTGCCAGCAGCCCACACGGGGGAAGCAGCAATCAGCCCCAGCATTTT
TRBD1,TRBJ2-2,TRBV7-2,-,CASSPKTGAGELFF,TGTGCCAGCAGCCCCAAGACAGGGGCCGGGGAGCTGTTTTTT
-,TRBJ2-7,TRBV18,-,CASSPSGRETYEQYF,TGTGCCAGCTCACCGTCGGGCAGGGAAACCTACGAGCAGTACTTC
-,TRBJ2-2,TRBV7-9,-,CASSLAGSTGELFF,TGTGCCAGCAGCTTAGCCGGGAGCACCGGGGAGCTGTTTTTT
-,TRBJ1-2,TRBV29-1,-,CSVEVQGKGGYTF,TGCAGCGTTGAAGTACAGGGAAAAGGTGGCTACACCTTC
TRBD1,TRBJ1-2,TRBV28,-,CASSTQGAGDGYTF,TGTGCCAGCAGTACCCAGGGGGCCGGGGATGGCTACACCTTC
TRBD2,TRBJ2-1,TRBV2,-,CASRAGGYLNEQFF,TGTGCCAGCAGAGCGGGGGGATACCTCAATGAGCAGTTCTTC
TRBD1,TRBJ1-6,TRBV9,-,CASSASSGTGASPLHF,TGTGCCAGCAGCGCAAGTTCGGGGACAGGGGCCTCACCCCTCCACTTT
-,TRBJ2-2,TRBV10-3,few,CAILPTGSNTGELFF,TGTGCCATTTTACCCACAGGGTCGAACACCGGGGAGCTGTTTTTT
-,TRBJ1-5,TRBV27,few,CASSFQGRSNQPQHF,TGTGCCAGCAGTTTTCAGGGTCGTAGCAATCAGCCCCAGCATTTT
-,TRBJ1-1,TRBV2,-,CASSGLGTEAFF,TGTGCCAGCAGTGGGCTTGGCACTGAAGCTTTCTTT
-,TRBJ2-3,TRBV29-1,-,CSAETRLGTQYF,TGCAGCGCCGAAACTAGGTTGGGTACGCAGTATTTT
-,TRBJ2-5,TRBV7-9,-,CASSLDQSRETQYF,TGTGCCAGCAGCTTAGACCAGTCCAGAGAGACCCAGTACTTC
-,TRBJ1-6,TRBV7-2,-,CASSFGTTRNSPLHF,TGTGCCAGCAGCTTCGGAACGACACGCAATTCACCCCTCCACTTT
-,TRBJ2-3,TRBV7-2,-,CASGGYGTDTQYF,TGTGCCAGCGGGGGGTATGGCACAGATACGCAGTATTTT
-,TRBJ2-5,TRBV6-1,few,CASSEVWGEAETQYF,TGTGCCAGCAGTGAAGTATGGGGAGAGGCTGAGACCCAGTACTTC
-,TRBJ2-7,TRBV28,few,CASSFGGVTLYEQYF,TGTGCCAGCAGTTTCGGGGGAGTTACCCTCTACGAGCAGTACTTC
TRBD2,TRBJ2-5,TRBV6-5,once,CASRGAGGPGTQYF,TGTGCCAGCAGGGGAGCGGGAGGGCCAGGGACCCAGTACTTC
-,TRBJ2-7,TRBV11-2,-,CASSPGFSYEQYF,TGTGCCAGCAGCCCAGGGTTTTCCTACGAGCAGTACTTC
TRBD1,TRBJ1-2,TRBV28,-,CASSPGTGRNYGYTF,TGTGCCAGCAGTCCCGGGACAGGTCGTAACTATGGCTACACCTTC
-,TRBJ1-1,TRBV19,-,CASSTIGSGTEAFF,TGTGCCAGTAGTACCATCGGGAGCGGCACTGAAGCTTTCTTT
-,TRBJ2-7,TRBV5-1,few,CASSFSGTSSFGEQYF,TGCGCCAGCAGCTTCTCCGGGACATCCTCCTTTGGCGAGCAGTACTTC
-,TRBJ1-1,TRBV29-1,-,CSAPRTANTEAFF,TGCAGCGCCCCCCGGACAGCCAACACTGAAGCTTTCTTT
-,TRBJ1-6,TRBV5-5,-,CASSLEGRGLGSPLHF,TGTGCCAGCAGCTTGGAAGGCAGGGGCTTGGGTTCACCCCTCCACTTT
TRBD2,TRBJ2-7,TRBV27,once,CASSSPLRASGYEQYF,TGTGCCAGCAGTTCCCCCCTAAGGGCTAGCGGATACGAGCAGTACTTC
TRBD2,TRBJ2-3,TRBV27,-,CASRTGLAGGTDTQYF,TGTGCCAGCAGGACGGGACTAGCGGGGGGTACAGATACGCAGTATTTT
-,TRBJ2-7,TRBV7-2,-,CASSSGVGRTKGDEQYF,TGTGCCAGCAGCTCCGGCGTCGGACGTACTAAAGGGGACGAGCAGTACTTC
TRBD1,TRBJ1-2,TRBV28,-,CASSVTGQQIYGYTF,TGTGCCAGCAGTGTTACGGGACAGCAGATTTATGGCTACACCTTC
TRBD2,TRBJ2-1,TRBV28,once,CASSPLAGGPWNEQFF,TGTGCCAGCAGTCCCTTAGCGGGAGGGCCCTGGAATGAGCAGTTCTTC
-,TRBJ2-5,TRBV28,-,CASSFSLAQQETQYF,TGTGCCAGCAGTTTCTCCCTAGCGCAACAAGAGACCCAGTACTTC
TRBD1,TRBJ2-7,TRBV9,-,CASSVEGGGQGDYEQYF,TGTGCCAGCAGCGTAGAAGGAGGGGGACAGGGGGACTACGAGCAGTACTTC
-,TRBJ1-2,TRBV7-2,-,CASSFDPSNYGYTF,TGTGCCAGCAGCTTCGATCCAAGCAACTATGGCTACACCTTC
-,TRBJ2-1,TRBV27,-,CASSLDSLYSNEQFF,TGTGCCAGCAGCCTAGACAGCCTTTATTCCAATGAGCAGTTCTTC
-,TRBJ2-3,TRBV20-1,-,CSAGPRDTQYF,TGCAGTGCTGGCCCAAGAGATACGCAGTATTTT
-,TRBJ1-6,TRBV11-2,once,CASSGPRGLSLNSPLHF,TGTGCCAGCAGCGGTCCTAGAGGGCTATCATTAAATTCACCCCTCCACTTT
-,TRBJ1-6,TRBV6-5,-,CASKRGADSPLHF,TGTGCCAGCAAGCGGGGGGCGGATTCACCCCTCCACTTT
-,TRBJ1-6,TRBV12-3/TRBV12-4,-,CASSPLGLALHF,TGTGCCAGCAGCCCCCTCGGGTTGGCCCTCCACTTT
-,TRBJ1-2,TRBV19,-,CASSRNVGLNGYTF,TGTGCCAGTAGCCGCAATGTGGGCCTGAATGGCTACACCTTC
TRBD1,TRBJ2-7,TRBV5-5,-,CASSLRQGEQYF,TGTGCCAGCAGCTTACGACAGGGCGAGCAGTACTTC
-,TRBJ2-7,TRBV6-6,-,CASGGPRYEQYF,TGTGCCAGCGGAGGGCCACGCTACGAGCAGTACTTC
TRBD2,TRBJ2-7,TRBV5-6,once,CASSSMVGTSGNIYEQYF,TGTGCCAGCAGCTCCATGGTCGGGACTAGCGGGAATATATACGAGCAGTACTTC
TRBD2,TRBJ2-7,TRBV7-9,-,CASSPPTSGRSPAYEQYF,TGTGCCAGCAGCCCCCCTACTAGCGGGAGGTCCCCCGCCTACGAGCAGTACTTC
-,TRBJ2-3,TRBV3-1/TRBV3-2,-,CASSQEAPRPSITDTQYF,TGTGCCAGCAGCCAAGAGGCTCCCCGCCCCTCAATCACAGATACGCAGTATTTT
TRBD2,TRBJ2-3,TRBV9,-,CASSVEQTSGGANTQYF,TGTGCCAGCAGCGTGGAGCAGACTAGCGGGGGGGCTAATACGCAGTATTTT
-,TRBJ2-2,TRBV7-9,-,CASSFGESGELFF,TGTGCCAGCAGCTTCGGGGAGTCCGGGGAGCTGTTTTTT
TRBD2,TRBJ2-3,TRBV7-3,-,CASSAGGYTDTQYF,TGTGCCAGCAGCGCGGGGGGGTACACAGATACGCAGTATTTT
-,TRBJ1-6,TRBV7-3,-,CASSLGGLSPLHF,TGTGCCAGCAGCTTAGGAGGCCTATCACCCCTCCACTTT
-,TRBJ1-1,TRBV15,-,CATSREKGGTEAFF,TGTGCCACCAGCAGAGAAAAGGGAGGCACTGAAGCTTTCTTT
TRBD2,TRBJ2-2,TRBV2,-,CASSLRGAPNTGELFF,TGTGCCAGCAGTTTGCGGGGGGCCCCGAACACCGGGGAGCTGTTTTTT
TRBD2,TRBJ2-7,TRBV6-1,-,CASSDQLAGASHEQYF,TGTGCCAGCAGTGACCAACTAGCGGGGGCTAGTCACGAGCAGTACTTC
TRBD2,TRBJ2-3,TRBV5-4,-,CASSSGTSRPDTQYF,TGTGCCAGCAGCTCCGGGACTAGTCGGCCAGATACGCAGTATTTT
TRBD2,TRBJ2-1,TRBV27,-,CASSSRLAGNEQFF,TGTGCCAGCAGTTCCAGACTAGCGGGCAATGAGCAGTTCTTC